The 14 T cell receptor beta chains listed next were all sequenced from one sample in a study of blood T cell repertoires in COVID-19. The method was immunoSEQ multiplex PCR; TCRdb's version includes in-frame clones alone and lacks a portion of them. This table has 360,000 or so clones, more than 85% appearing once. Sequenced: PBMCs or T cells enriched from blood (not recorded which). Every receptor here comes from a woman aged 25 to 39 who had recovered from COVID-19.

This sequence joins TRBV5-3 and TRBJ1-1, with D uncertain. TRBV5-3 is known as an ORF, though its function is uncertain. The CDR3 totals 12 residues. Trimming took 4 bases from V and 5 from J, leaving 9 bases between them. In nucleotides, the CDR3 is TGTGCCAGAAGCGAGGCCGGGACTGAAGCTTTCTTT. Encoded protein: CARSEAGTEAFF.

The rearrangement links TRBV12-3 or TRBV12-4 to TRBJ1-1, with 7 bases aligning to TRBD1. The CDR3 has 13 amino acids. The junction had 6 bases not matched to a gene; V was cut back by 6 bases and J by 5 bases. CDR3 amino acids: CASRHDRETEAFF. Written as DNA, the CDR3 is TGTGCCAGCAGACACGACAGGGAGACTGAAGCTTTCTTT.

The chain couples TRBV7-9 to TRBJ2-3; 8 positions agree with TRBD2. The J segment lost 2 bases and the V segment lost 4 bases, leaving 8 bases of the junction unmatched. CDR3 length equals 16 residues. CDR1 is SEHNR, CDR2 FQNEAQ, per germline (reference sequence). In DNA, the CDR3 is TGTGCCAGCAGCTACGGACTAGCTGGGACCACAGATACGCAGTATTTT. It encodes CASSYGLAGTTDTQYF.

The chain joins TRBV15 to TRBJ2-2, with D possibly matching TRBD1 (5 bases). Germline lookup yields CDR1 LNHNV and CDR2 YYDKDF (reference sequence). The germline V and J ends were trimmed by 3 bases and 7 bases, with 18 bases remaining between them. The length of the CDR3 is 16 residues. The CDR3 is CATSRKRQTLSGELFF. The CDR3 DNA sequence: TGTGCCACCAGCAGGAAAAGACAGACCCTCAGCGGGGAGCTGTTTTTT.

The V call is TRBV28, the J call TRBJ2-1; D is unclear. V lost 6 bases to trimming and J lost 1 base, with 7 bases between them. There are 13 residues in the CDR3. CDR1 and CDR2 from the germline V gene are MDHEN and SYDVKM. CDR3 sequence (DNA): TGTGCCAGCAGCGTCGGTTCCTACAATGAGCAGTTCTTC. It yields the protein CASSVGSYNEQFF.

The rearrangement links TRBV4-1 to TRBJ2-7; D may be TRBD2 (6 bases). The V gene lost 3 bases and the J gene lost 2 bases, with 14 bases spanning the gap. CDR1 is MGHRA and CDR2 is YSYEKL in the germline V gene. CDR3 length: 15 amino acids. CDR3 nucleotides: TGCGCCAGCAGCCAGACTTTAGCGGAGACCTACGAGCAGTACTTC. Translated: CASSQTLAETYEQYF.

V is TRBV6-1 and J is TRBJ1-1; 7 bases match TRBD1. The CDR3 spans 16 residues. Trimming at V came to 1 base and at J to 3 bases, leaving 8 bases not matched to a gene. The germline V gene encodes CDR1 MNHNS and CDR2 SASEGT. The CDR3, as DNA: TGTGCCAGCAGTGAAGTCCCCAGGGGGTATTACACTGAAGCTTTCTTT. This encodes CASSEVPRGYYTEAFF.

This sequence joins TRBV9 and TRBJ2-1, with 9 bases identical to TRBD2. The length of the CDR3 is 15 residues. Losses at the gene ends were 0 bases for V and 4 bases for J; bases not matched to a gene: 2. Per the germline V gene, CDR1 is SGDLS and CDR2 is YYNGEE. The CDR3 loop is CASSVEAGGYNEQFF. For the CDR3, the DNA is TGTGCCAGCAGCGTAGAAGCGGGGGGTTACAATGAGCAGTTCTTC.

The J gene is TRBJ2-1, the V gene TRBV11-2; no firm D call. The CDR3 contains 12 residues. The V end lost 5 bases, the J end lost 8 bases, and 10 bases lay between the germline ends. Germline V gene lookup returns CDR1 SGHAT and CDR2 FQNNGV. CDR3 nucleotide sequence: TGTGCCAGCAGCACAAACCACGATGAGCAGTTCTTC. This codes for CASSTNHDEQFF.

The chain carries TRBV11-3 and TRBJ2-3, with a possible D match to TRBD1 (6 bases). This CDR3 has 13 residues. The germline gives CDR1 SGHNT, CDR2 YENEEA. Trimming pared 2 bases from V and 3 bases from J, leaving 6 bases between. The CDR3 spells CASSLQGTDTQYF. Here the CDR3 DNA reads TGTGCCAGCAGCTTACAGGGGACAGATACGCAGTATTTT.

This sequence joins TRBV27 and TRBJ1-6; 7 nucleotides agree with TRBD1. Germline V CDR1 and CDR2: MNHEY, SMNVEV (reference sequence). The J segment lost 5 bases and the V segment lost 8 bases, leaving 9 bases of the junction unmatched. CDR3 length: 15 amino acids. CDR3 sequence reads: CASRYEGADNSPLHF. Here the CDR3 DNA reads TGTGCCAGCCGATACGAGGGGGCTGATAATTCACCCCTCCACTTT.

The V call is TRBV2, the J call TRBJ1-5, with TRBD1 as a possible D gene (6 bases). The V gene lost 10 bases and the J gene lost 3 bases, with 13 bases spanning the gap. Germline V gene sequence: CDR1 SNHLY, CDR2 FYNNEI. This CDR3 region has 13 residues. The CDR3 region has the DNA TGTGCCAATTCACAGGGCCTCAATCAGCCCCAGCATTTT. It encodes CANSQGLNQPQHF.

V gene TRBV24-1 combines with J gene TRBJ1-5; TRBD1 aligns across 8 bases. The CDR3 contains 14 residues. Germline V gene data show CDR1 as KGHDR and CDR2 as SFDVKD. The J segment lost 6 bases and the V segment lost 4 bases, leaving 4 bases of the junction unmatched. DNA of the CDR3: TGTGCCACCAGTGACTGGACAGGGAGTCAGCCCCAGCATTTT. Its translation is CATSDWTGSQPQHF.

V and J are TRBV7-2 and TRBJ1-1; D possibly corresponds to TRBD1 (5 bases). Trimming took 2 bases from V and 0 from J, leaving 7 bases between them. The CDR3 is 14 amino acids. The germline CDR1 and CDR2 sequences are SGHTA and FQGNSA. The CDR3 DNA follows: TGTGCCAGCAGCTTAATGGGGCTGAACACTGAAGCTTTCTTT. It encodes CASSLMGLNTEAFF. Filled out from reference TRBV7-2 and TRBJ1-1, the complete variable domain reads GAGVSQSPSNKVTEKGKDVELRCDPISGHTALYWYRQSLGQGLEFLIYFQGNSAPDKSGLPSDRFSAERTGGSVSTLTIQRTQQEDSAVYLCASSLMGLNTEAFFGQGTRLTVV.